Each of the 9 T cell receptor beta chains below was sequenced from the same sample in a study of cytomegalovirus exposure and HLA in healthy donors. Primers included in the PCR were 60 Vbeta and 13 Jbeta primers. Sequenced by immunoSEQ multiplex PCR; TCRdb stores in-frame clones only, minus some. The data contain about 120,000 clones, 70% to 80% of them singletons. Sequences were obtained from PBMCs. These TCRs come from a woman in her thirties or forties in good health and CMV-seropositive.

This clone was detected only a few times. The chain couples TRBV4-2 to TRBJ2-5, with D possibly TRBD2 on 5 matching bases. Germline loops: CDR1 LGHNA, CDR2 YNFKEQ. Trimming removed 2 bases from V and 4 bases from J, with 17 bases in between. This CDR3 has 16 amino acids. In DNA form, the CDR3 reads TGTGCCAGCAGCCAAAAGCCTAGCTCTAGTCGAGAGACCCAGTACTTC. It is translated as CASSQKPSSSRETQYF.

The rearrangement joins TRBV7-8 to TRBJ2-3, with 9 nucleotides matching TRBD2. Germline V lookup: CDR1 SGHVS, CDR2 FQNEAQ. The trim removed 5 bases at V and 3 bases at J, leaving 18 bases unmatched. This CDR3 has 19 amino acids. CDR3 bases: TGTGCCAGCAGCACCCGCAGTAGTCGCGGGGGGGCCGCGACAGATACGCAGTATTTT. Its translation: CASSTRSSRGGAATDTQYF.

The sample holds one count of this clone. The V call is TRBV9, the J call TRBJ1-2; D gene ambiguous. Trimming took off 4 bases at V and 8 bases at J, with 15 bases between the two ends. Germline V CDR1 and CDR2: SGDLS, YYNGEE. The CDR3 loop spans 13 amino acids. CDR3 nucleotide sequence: TGTGCCAGCAGCCCCCCCGGGGTGCAGGGCTACACCTTC. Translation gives CASSPPGVQGYTF. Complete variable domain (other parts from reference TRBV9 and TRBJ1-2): DSGVTQTPKHLITATGQRVTLRCSPRSGDLSVYWYQQSLDQGLQFLIQYYNGEERAKGNILERFSAQQFPDLHSELNLSSLELGDSALYFCASSPPGVQGYTFGSGTRLTVV.

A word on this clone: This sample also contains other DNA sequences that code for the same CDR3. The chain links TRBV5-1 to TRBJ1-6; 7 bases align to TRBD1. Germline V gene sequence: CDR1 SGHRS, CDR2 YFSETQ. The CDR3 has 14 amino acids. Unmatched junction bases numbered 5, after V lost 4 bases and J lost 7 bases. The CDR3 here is CASSPGTVNSPLHF. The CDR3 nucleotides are TGCGCCAGCAGCCCCGGGACAGTGAATTCACCCCTCCACTTT.

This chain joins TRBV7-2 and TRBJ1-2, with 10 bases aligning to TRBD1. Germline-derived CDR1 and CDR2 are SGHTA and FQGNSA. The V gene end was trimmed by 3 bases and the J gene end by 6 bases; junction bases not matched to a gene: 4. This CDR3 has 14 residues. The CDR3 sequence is CASSFGQGVDGYTF. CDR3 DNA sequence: TGTGCCAGCAGCTTCGGACAGGGGGTTGATGGCTACACCTTC.

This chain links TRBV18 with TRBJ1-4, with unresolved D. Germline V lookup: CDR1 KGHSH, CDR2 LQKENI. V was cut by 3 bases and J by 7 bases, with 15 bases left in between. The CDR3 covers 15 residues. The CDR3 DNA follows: TGTGCCAGCTCACCGGCGCCGGGAGGTAGTGAAAAACTGTTTTTT. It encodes CASSPAPGGSEKLFF.

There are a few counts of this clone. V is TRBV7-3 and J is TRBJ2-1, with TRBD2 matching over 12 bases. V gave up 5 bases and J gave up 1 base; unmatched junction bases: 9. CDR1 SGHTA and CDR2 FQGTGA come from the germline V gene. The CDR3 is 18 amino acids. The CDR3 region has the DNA TGTGCCAGCAGCCCCCGATCACTAGCGGGAGGATCCTACAATGAGCAGTTCTTC. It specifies CASSPRSLAGGSYNEQFF.

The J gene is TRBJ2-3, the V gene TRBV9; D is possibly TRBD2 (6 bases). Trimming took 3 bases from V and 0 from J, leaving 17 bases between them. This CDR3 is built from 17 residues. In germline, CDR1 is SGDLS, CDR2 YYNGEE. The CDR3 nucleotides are TGTGCCAGCAGCGCTCAGAGGGAGACTAGAAGCACAGATACGCAGTATTTT. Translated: CASSAQRETRSTDTQYF.

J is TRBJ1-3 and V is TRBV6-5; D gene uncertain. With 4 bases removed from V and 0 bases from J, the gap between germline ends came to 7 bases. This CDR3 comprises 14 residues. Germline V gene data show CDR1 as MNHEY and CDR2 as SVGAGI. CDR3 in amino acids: CASSSPGSGNTIYF. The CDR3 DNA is TGTGCCAGCAGTTCACCGGGCTCTGGAAACACCATATATTTT.